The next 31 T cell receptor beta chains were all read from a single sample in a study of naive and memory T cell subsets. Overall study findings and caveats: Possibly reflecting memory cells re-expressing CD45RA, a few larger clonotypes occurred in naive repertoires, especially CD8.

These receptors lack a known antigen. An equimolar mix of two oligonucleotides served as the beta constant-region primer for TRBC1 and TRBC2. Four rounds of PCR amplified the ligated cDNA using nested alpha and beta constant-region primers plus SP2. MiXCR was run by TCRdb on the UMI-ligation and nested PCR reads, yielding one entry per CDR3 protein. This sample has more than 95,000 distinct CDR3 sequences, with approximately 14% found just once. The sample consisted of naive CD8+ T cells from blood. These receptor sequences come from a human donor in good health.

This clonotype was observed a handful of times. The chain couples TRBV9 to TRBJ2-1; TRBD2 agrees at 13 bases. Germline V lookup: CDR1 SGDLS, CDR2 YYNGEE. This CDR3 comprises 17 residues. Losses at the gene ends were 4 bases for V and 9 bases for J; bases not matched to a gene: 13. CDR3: CASSLEGLAGVWGEQFF. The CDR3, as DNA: TGTGCCAGCAGCTTGGAAGGACTAGCGGGAGTTTGGGGTGAGCAGTTCTTC. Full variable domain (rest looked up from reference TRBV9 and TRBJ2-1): DSGVTQTPKHLITATGQRVTLRCSPRSGDLSVYWYQQSLDQGLQFLIQYYNGEERAKGNILERFSAQQFPDLHSELNLSSLELGDSALYFCASSLEGLAGVWGEQFFGPGTRLTVL.

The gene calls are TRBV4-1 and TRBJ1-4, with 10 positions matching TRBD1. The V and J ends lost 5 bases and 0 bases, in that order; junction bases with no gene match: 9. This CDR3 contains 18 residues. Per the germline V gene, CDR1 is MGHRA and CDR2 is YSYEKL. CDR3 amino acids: CASSRQGAGPATNEKLFF. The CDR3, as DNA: TGCGCCAGCAGCAGACAGGGGGCAGGTCCAGCAACTAATGAAAAACTGTTTTTT.

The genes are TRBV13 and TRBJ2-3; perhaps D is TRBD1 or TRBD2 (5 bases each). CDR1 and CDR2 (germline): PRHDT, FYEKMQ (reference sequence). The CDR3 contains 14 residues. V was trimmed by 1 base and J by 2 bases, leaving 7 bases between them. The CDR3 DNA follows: TGTGCCAGCAGCTTAGCGGGGCCCACAGATACGCAGTATTTT. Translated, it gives CASSLAGPTDTQYF.

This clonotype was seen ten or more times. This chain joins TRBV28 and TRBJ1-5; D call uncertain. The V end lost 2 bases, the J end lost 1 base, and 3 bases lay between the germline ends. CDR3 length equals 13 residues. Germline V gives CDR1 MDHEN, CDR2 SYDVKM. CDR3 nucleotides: TGTGCCAGCAGTTTACAGAGCAATCAGCCCCAGCATTTT. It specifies CASSLQSNQPQHF.

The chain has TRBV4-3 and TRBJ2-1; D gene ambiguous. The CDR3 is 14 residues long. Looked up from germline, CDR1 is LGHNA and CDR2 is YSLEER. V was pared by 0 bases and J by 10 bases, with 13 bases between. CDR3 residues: CASSQEGNGWEQFF. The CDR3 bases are TGCGCCAGCAGCCAAGAAGGGAACGGGTGGGAGCAGTTCTTC.

The CDR3 reads CASSRQDSQNTEAFF. The CDR3, as DNA: TGTGCCAGCAGCCGCCAGGACAGTCAGAACACTGAAGCTTTCTTT. This chain joins TRBV14 and TRBJ1-1; a weak D match, TRBD1 (6 bases). Germline CDR1 SGHDN, CDR2 FVKESK. This CDR3 region has 15 residues. V was clipped by 4 bases and J by 1 base, with 13 bases between them.

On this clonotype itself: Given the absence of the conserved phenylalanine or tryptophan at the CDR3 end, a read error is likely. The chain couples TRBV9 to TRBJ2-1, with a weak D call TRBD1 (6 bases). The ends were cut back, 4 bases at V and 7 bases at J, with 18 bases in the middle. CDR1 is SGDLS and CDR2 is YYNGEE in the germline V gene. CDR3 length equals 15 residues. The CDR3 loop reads CASSPPYPQGNEQFS. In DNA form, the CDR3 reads TGTGCCAGCAGCCCTCCGTACCCCCAGGGGAATGAGCAGTTCTCC.

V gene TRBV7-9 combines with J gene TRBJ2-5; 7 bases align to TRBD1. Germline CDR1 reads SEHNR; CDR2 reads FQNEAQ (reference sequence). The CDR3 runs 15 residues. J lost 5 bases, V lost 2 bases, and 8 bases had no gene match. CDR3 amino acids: CASSLRQGEGETQYF. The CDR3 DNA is TGTGCCAGCAGCTTAAGACAGGGCGAGGGTGAGACCCAGTACTTC.

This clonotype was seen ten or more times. The CDR3 loop reads CASSPRTGGGTGELFF. In nucleotides, the CDR3 is TGTGCCAGCAGCCCTAGGACAGGGGGTGGCACCGGGGAGCTGTTTTTT. The chain is built from TRBV7-8 and TRBJ2-2; TRBD1 matches at 10 bases. Losses at the gene ends were 5 bases for V and 4 bases for J; bases not matched to a gene: 7. The CDR3 is 16 amino acids. The germline V gene has CDR1 SGHVS and CDR2 FQNEAQ.

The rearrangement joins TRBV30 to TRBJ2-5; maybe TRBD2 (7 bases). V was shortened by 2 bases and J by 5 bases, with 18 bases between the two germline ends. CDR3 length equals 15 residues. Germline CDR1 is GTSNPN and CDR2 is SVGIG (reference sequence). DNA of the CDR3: TGTGCCTGGAGTACCGGGGGGTTGCAGGGGGAGACCCAGTACTTC. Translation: CAWSTGGLQGETQYF. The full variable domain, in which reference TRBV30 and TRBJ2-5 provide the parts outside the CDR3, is SQTIHQWPATLVQPVGSPLSLECTVEGTSNPNLYWYRQAAGRGLQLLFYSVGIGQISSEVPQNLSASRPQDRQFILSSKKLLLSDSGFYLCAWSTGGLQGETQYFGPGTRLLVL.

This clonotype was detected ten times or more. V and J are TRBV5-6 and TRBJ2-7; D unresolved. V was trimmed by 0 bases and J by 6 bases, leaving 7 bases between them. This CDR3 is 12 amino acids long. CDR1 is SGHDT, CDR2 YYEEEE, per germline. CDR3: CASSLGDFEQYF. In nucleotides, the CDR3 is TGTGCCAGCAGCTTGGGAGACTTCGAGCAGTACTTC.

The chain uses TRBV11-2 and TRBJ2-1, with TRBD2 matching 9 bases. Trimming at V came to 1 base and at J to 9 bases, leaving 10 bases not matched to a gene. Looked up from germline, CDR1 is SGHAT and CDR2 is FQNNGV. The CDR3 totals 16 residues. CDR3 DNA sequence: TGTGCCAGCAGCTTAGCACGGGTAGCGGGGGTGGGTGAGCAGTTCTTC. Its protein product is CASSLARVAGVGEQFF.

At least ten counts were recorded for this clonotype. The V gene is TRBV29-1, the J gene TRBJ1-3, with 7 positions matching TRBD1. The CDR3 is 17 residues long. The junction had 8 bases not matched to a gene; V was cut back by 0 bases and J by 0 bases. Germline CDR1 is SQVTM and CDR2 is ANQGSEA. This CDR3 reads CSVEDLVGGSSGNTIYF. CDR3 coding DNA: TGCAGCGTTGAAGATCTGGTAGGGGGCAGCTCTGGAAACACCATATATTTT.

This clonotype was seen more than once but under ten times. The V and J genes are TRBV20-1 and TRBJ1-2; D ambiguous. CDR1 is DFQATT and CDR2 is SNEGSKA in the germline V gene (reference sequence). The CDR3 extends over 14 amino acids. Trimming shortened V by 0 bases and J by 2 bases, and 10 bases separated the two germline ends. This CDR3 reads CSARDEQPNYGYTF. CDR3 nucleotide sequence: TGCAGTGCTAGAGATGAACAGCCCAACTATGGCTACACCTTC.

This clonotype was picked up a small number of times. The CDR3 DNA reads TGTGCCAGCAACCCTAGCGGGCGCTACTCCTACGAGCAGTACTTC. This encodes CASNPSGRYSYEQYF. The chain joins TRBV28 to TRBJ2-7; 8 bases match TRBD2. Losses at the gene ends were 7 bases for V and 0 bases for J; bases not matched to a gene: 8. The CDR3 loop spans 15 amino acids. Germline CDR1 is MDHEN and CDR2 is SYDVKM.

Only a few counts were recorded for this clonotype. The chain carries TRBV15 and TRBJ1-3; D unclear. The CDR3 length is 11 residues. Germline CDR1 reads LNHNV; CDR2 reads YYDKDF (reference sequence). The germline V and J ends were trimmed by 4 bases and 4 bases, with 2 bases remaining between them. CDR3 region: CATSNGNTIYF. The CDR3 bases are TGTGCCACCAGCAACGGAAACACCATATATTTT.

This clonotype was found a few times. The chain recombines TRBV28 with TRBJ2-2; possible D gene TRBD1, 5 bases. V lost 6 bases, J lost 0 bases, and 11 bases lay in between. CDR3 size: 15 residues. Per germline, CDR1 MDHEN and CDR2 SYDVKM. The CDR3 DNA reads TGTGCCAGCAGCCCTGTCAGGGCGAACACCGGGGAGCTGTTTTTT. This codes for CASSPVRANTGELFF.

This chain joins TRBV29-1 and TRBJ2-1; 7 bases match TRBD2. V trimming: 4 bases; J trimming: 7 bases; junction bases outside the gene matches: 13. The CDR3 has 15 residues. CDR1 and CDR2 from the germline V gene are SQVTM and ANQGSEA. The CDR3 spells CSVAPTAGVRNEQFF. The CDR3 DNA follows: TGCAGCGTTGCCCCCACGGCGGGAGTCCGTAATGAGCAGTTCTTC.

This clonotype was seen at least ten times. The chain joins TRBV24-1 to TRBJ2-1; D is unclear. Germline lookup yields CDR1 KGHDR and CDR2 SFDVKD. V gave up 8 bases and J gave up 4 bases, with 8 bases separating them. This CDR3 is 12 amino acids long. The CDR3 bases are TGTGCCACCACGACTGGGTACAATGAGCAGTTCTTC. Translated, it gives CATTTGYNEQFF.

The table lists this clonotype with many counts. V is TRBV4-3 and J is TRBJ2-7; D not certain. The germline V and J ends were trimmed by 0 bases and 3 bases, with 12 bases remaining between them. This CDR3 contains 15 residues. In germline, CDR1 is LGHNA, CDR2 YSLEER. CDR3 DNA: TGCGCCAGCAGCCAAGATCTGGGGATGGGCTACGAGCAGTACTTC. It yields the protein CASSQDLGMGYEQYF.

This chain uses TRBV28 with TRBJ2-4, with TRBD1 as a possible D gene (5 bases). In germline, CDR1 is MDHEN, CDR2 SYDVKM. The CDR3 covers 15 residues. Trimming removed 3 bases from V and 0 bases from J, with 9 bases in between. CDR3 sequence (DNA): TGTGCCAGCAGTTTTGACAGACTAGCCAAAAACATTCAGTACTTC. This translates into CASSFDRLAKNIQYF.

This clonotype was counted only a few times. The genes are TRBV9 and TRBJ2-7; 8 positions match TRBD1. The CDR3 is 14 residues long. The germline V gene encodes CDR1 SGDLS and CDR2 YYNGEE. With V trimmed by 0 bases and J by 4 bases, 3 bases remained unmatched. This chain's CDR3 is CASSVGDRTYEQYF. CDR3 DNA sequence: TGTGCCAGCAGCGTAGGGGACAGGACATACGAGCAGTACTTC.

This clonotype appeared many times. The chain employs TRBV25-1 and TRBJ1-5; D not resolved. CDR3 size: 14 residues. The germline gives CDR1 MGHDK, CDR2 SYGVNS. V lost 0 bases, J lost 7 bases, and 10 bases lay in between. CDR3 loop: CASSEYQERQPQHF. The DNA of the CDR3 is TGTGCCAGCAGTGAATACCAGGAACGCCAGCCCCAGCATTTT.

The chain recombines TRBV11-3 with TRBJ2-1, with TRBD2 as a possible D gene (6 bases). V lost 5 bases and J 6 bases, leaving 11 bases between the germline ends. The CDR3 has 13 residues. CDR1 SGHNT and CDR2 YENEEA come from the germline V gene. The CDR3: CASSLRGFNEQFF. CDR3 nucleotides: TGTGCCAGCAGCCTCCGGGGGTTCAATGAGCAGTTCTTC.

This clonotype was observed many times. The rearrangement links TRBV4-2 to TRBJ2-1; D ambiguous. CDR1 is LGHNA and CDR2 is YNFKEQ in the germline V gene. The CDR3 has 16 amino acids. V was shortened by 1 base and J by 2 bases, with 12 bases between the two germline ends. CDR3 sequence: CASSQGLGRTYNEQFF. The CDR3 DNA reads TGTGCCAGCAGCCAAGGGTTGGGCCGCACCTACAATGAGCAGTTCTTC.

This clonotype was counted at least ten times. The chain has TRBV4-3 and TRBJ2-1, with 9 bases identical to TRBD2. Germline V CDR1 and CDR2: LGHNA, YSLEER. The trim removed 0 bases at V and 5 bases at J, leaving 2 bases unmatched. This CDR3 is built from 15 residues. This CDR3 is CASSQEVAGDNEQFF. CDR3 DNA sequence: TGCGCCAGCAGCCAAGAGGTAGCGGGGGACAATGAGCAGTTCTTC.

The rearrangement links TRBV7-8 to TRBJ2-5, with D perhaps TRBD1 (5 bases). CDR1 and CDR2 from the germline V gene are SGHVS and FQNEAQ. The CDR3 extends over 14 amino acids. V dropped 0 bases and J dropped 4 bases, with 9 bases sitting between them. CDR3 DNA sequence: TGTGCCAGCAGCTTAGCGTTAGGGGCAGAGACCCAGTACTTC. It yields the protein CASSLALGAETQYF.

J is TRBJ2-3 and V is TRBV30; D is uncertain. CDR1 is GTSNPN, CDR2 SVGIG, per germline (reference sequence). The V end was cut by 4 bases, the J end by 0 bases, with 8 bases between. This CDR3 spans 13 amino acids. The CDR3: CAWTGSSTDTQYF. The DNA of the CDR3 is TGTGCCTGGACGGGTTCTAGCACAGATACGCAGTATTTT.

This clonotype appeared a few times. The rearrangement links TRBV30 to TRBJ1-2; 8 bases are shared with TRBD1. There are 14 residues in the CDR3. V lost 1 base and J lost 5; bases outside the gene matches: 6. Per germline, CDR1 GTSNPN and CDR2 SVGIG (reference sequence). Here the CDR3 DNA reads TGTGCCTGGAGTGGGGACAGGCGTGAATATGGCTACACCTTC. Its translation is CAWSGDRREYGYTF. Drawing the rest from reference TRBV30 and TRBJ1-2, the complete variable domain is SQTIHQWPATLVQPVGSPLSLECTVEGTSNPNLYWYRQAAGRGLQLLFYSVGIGQISSEVPQNLSASRPQDRQFILSSKKLLLSDSGFYLCAWSGDRREYGYTFGSGTRLTVV.

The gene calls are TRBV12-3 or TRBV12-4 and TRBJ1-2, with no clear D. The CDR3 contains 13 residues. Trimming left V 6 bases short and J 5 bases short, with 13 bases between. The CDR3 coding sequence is TGTGCCAGCAGCGTTTACCCAACGTATGGCTACACCTTC. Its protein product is CASSVYPTYGYTF.

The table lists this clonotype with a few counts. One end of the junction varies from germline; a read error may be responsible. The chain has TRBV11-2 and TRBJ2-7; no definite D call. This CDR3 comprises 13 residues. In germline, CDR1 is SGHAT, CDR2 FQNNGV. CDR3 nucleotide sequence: TGTGCCAGCAGCCTAGACTGGGGAAGAGAGCAGTACTTC. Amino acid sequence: CASSLDWGREQYF.